This T cell receptor beta chain appears in the sequencing data of a study of CD8+CD57+ T cells in acquired aplastic anemia. Overall study: Mean DNA quantity obtained from sorted CD4+ and CD8+ cells was 3 to 4 ug.

Profiling of TCR beta VDJ combinations and CDR3 sequences used genomic DNA as template. MiXCR, applied by TCRdb to the reads, yields one record per CDR3 protein. The repertoire includes roughly 190,000 distinct CDR3 sequences, roughly half of them detected once, and more than 15% sits in the top ten. With 0 bases removed from V and 3 bases from J, the gap between germline ends came to 6 bases. The CDR3 is 13 amino acids. CDR1 is DFQATT and CDR2 is SNEGSKA in the germline V gene (reference sequence). V and J are TRBV20-1 and TRBJ2-1; D is unresolved. Sequencing was performed on sorted CD4+, CD8+, or CD8+CD57+ T cells (not recorded which) from PBMCs. The TCR originated in a human donor in good health, serving as a control. The DNA of the CDR3 is TGCAGTGCTAGAGATCCCATCTACAATGAGCAGTTCTTC. Protein sequence: CSARDPIYNEQFF.